A single sample gave rise to the 32 T cell receptor beta chains below, sequenced in a study of cytomegalovirus exposure and HLA in healthy donors. The PCR had 60 Vbeta and 13 Jbeta primers. Sequenced by immunoSEQ multiplex PCR; TCRdb stores in-frame clones only, minus some. In the table there are about 140,000 clones, roughly four fifths of which are singletons. Sequencing was carried out using PBMCs. Source of these receptors: a man in his late teens or twenties in good health and CMV-seropositive.

This clone was detected only a few times. This CDR3 reads CASRADRGGNQPQHF. CDR3 nucleotide sequence: TGTGCCAGCAGGGCAGACAGGGGGGGCAATCAGCCCCAGCATTTT. The rearrangement joins TRBV6-1 to TRBJ1-5, with TRBD1 matching over 9 bases. V lost 6 bases to trimming and J lost 2 bases; unmatched junction nucleotides: 5. Germline-derived CDR1 and CDR2 are MNHNS and SASEGT. The CDR3 length is 15 residues.

This chain links TRBV9 with TRBJ2-6; TRBD1 might be the D (6 bases). Trimming left V 2 bases short and J 0 bases short, with 12 bases between. The V gene's germline CDR1 is SGDLS and CDR2 YYNGEE. The length of the CDR3 is 17 residues. CDR3 nucleotides: TGTGCCAGCAGCGTCGGCCAGGGACACTCTGGGGCCAACGTCCTGACTTTC. Translation gives CASSVGQGHSGANVLTF.

The V call is TRBV7-8, the J call TRBJ2-2; 10 bases map to TRBD2. The CDR3 covers 16 residues. Germline CDR1 and CDR2: SGHVS and FQNEAQ. Trimming took 10 bases from V and 0 from J; bases not matched to a gene: 8. This CDR3 reads CAIQTSGTANTGELFF. CDR3 nucleotide sequence: TGTGCCATCCAAACTAGCGGGACCGCGAACACCGGGGAGCTGTTTTTT.

The CDR3 nucleotides are TGTGCCAGCACCCTAGGGCCCAGGGCGTGGGAGACCCAGTACTTC. The encoded protein is CASTLGPRAWETQYF. V usage is TRBV28 and J usage is TRBJ2-5; D perhaps matches TRBD1 (5 bases). The V gene's germline CDR1 is MDHEN and CDR2 SYDVKM. Trimming took off 7 bases at V and 5 bases at J, with 20 bases between the two ends. The length of the CDR3 is 15 residues.

The gene calls are TRBV7-9 and TRBJ1-5; a weak D match, TRBD1 (5 bases). Germline lookup yields CDR1 SEHNR and CDR2 FQNEAQ (reference sequence). Between the trimmed V and J ends, which lost 1 base and 4 bases, there was a span of 8 bases. The CDR3 has 14 amino acids. CDR3 amino acids: CASSLGSGNQPQHF. Here the CDR3 DNA reads TGTGCCAGCAGCTTAGGCTCAGGGAATCAGCCCCAGCATTTT.

This clone came up a few times. This rearrangement joins TRBV27 to TRBJ2-7; D may be TRBD1 (6 bases). The CDR3 has 15 residues. The V end was cut by 2 bases, the J end by 4 bases, with 15 bases between. Germline-derived CDR1 and CDR2 are MNHEY and SMNVEV (reference sequence). CDR3 protein: CASSLMQGSVYEQYF. The CDR3 DNA reads TGTGCCAGCAGTTTAATGCAGGGGTCGGTTTACGAGCAGTACTTC.

The chain joins TRBV6-1 to TRBJ1-1, with no clear D. V was shortened by 0 bases and J by 1 base, with 3 bases between the two germline ends. CDR3 length: 13 amino acids. Germline CDR1 reads MNHNS; CDR2 reads SASEGT. The chain's CDR3 is CASSEAANTEAFF. CDR3 DNA sequence: TGTGCCAGCAGTGAAGCAGCGAACACTGAAGCTTTCTTT.

The rearrangement links TRBV4-1 to TRBJ1-5, with 8 positions matching TRBD1. J was trimmed by 2 bases and V by 3 bases; bases with no gene match: 3. The CDR3 is 15 amino acids. CDR1 MGHRA and CDR2 YSYEKL come from the germline V gene. CDR3 in DNA: TGCGCCAGCAGCCAGACACAGGGGGGCAATCAGCCCCAGCATTTT. Protein sequence: CASSQTQGGNQPQHF.

V is TRBV28 and J is TRBJ1-2; 7 nucleotides agree with TRBD1. CDR1 is MDHEN and CDR2 is SYDVKM in the germline V gene. V gave up 4 bases and J gave up 8 bases; unmatched junction bases: 7. CDR3 length: 13 residues. In nucleotides, the CDR3 is TGTGCCAGCAGTTCGGGACAGATAAAGGGCTACACCTTC. This encodes CASSSGQIKGYTF.

The chain couples TRBV6-5 to TRBJ2-5; the D is unclear. V gave up 0 bases and J gave up 1 base, with 9 bases separating them. Germline values: CDR1 MNHEY, CDR2 SVGAGI. The CDR3 sequence is 15 residues long. The CDR3 DNA reads as TGTGCCAGCAGTTACTCAGGCGGTATCCAAGAGACCCAGTACTTC. Translation: CASSYSGGIQETQYF.

The rearrangement joins TRBV7-8 to TRBJ2-7; 8 bases fit TRBD2. CDR3 length: 14 residues. V was pared by 2 bases and J by 2 bases, with 2 bases of the junction left unmatched. Germline loops: CDR1 SGHVS, CDR2 FQNEAQ. DNA of the CDR3: TGTGCCAGCAGCTTAACCGGGGGGGCCTACGAGCAGTACTTC. It encodes CASSLTGGAYEQYF.

The V gene is TRBV30, the J gene TRBJ2-5; D is unclear. Germline assignment: CDR1 GTSNPN and CDR2 SVGIG (reference sequence). This CDR3 comprises 14 residues. Trimming removed 4 bases at V and 2 bases at J, with 14 bases between. The CDR3 coding sequence is TGTGCCTGGACGGTAGTTGGGCAGCAAGAGACCCAGTACTTC. Amino acid sequence: CAWTVVGQQETQYF.

The rearrangement links TRBV7-9 to TRBJ1-4; 7 bases map to TRBD1. Per germline, CDR1 SEHNR and CDR2 FQNEAQ (reference sequence). This CDR3 comprises 14 residues. Germline trimming cut 3 bases from V and 7 bases from J; bases unmatched to any gene: 5. The CDR3 loop is CASSLQGGFEKLFF. The CDR3 DNA reads TGTGCCAGCAGCTTGCAGGGGGGATTTGAAAAACTGTTTTTT.

This sequence joins TRBV19 and TRBJ2-7, with D perhaps matching TRBD2 (5 bases). V was trimmed by 6 bases and J by 2 bases, leaving 17 bases between them. The CDR3 consists of 15 residues. Per the germline V gene, CDR1 is LNHDA and CDR2 is SQIVND (reference sequence). The CDR3 region is CASSHGNRQTYEQYF. The CDR3 DNA is TGTGCCAGTAGCCACGGGAACCGGCAAACCTACGAGCAGTACTTC.

For this clone: The sample contains more than one DNA sequence encoding this CDR3. This CDR3 reads CASSLATGQETQYF. In nucleotides, the CDR3 is TGTGCCAGCAGCTTAGCGACAGGGCAAGAGACCCAGTACTTC. The chain has TRBV7-9 and TRBJ2-5, with TRBD1 matching 7 bases. With 0 bases clipped from V and 2 bases from J, the junction kept 0 bases outside the gene matches. Germline V gene lookup returns CDR1 SEHNR and CDR2 FQNEAQ (reference sequence). The CDR3 is made up of 14 amino acids. The full variable domain, in which reference TRBV7-9 and TRBJ2-5 provide the parts outside the CDR3, is DTGVSQNPRHKITKRGQNVTFRCDPISEHNRLYWYRQTLGQGPEFLTYFQNEAQLEKSRLLSDRFSAERPKGSFSTLEIQRTEQGDSAMYLCASSLATGQETQYFGPGTRLLVL.

This chain uses TRBV30 with TRBJ1-1; no reliable D call. This CDR3 region has 14 residues. Trimming removed 2 bases from V and 0 bases from J, with 10 bases in between. Germline assignment: CDR1 GTSNPN and CDR2 SVGIG (reference sequence). CDR3 bases: TGTGCCTGGAGTCCATCAGGTGTGAACACTGAAGCTTTCTTT. Protein: CAWSPSGVNTEAFF.

V and J are TRBV2 and TRBJ1-2, with 7 bases that match TRBD1. The CDR3 spans 13 residues. V lost 0 bases to trimming and J lost 7 bases; unmatched junction nucleotides: 2. Germline V gene sequence: CDR1 SNHLY, CDR2 FYNNEI. CDR3 coding DNA: TGTGCCAGCAGTGAAGCAGGGGGCAGTGGCTACACCTTC. Translated, it gives CASSEAGGSGYTF. Drawing the rest from reference TRBV2 and TRBJ1-2, the complete variable domain is EPEVTQTPSHQVTQMGQEVILRCVPISNHLYFYWYRQILGQKVEFLVSFYNNEISEKSEIFDDQFSVERPDGSNFTLKIRSTKLEDSAMYFCASSEAGGSGYTFGSGTRLTVV.

This CDR3 is CASSLVVVPEQYF. CDR3 coding DNA: TGTGCCAGCAGCTTAGTTGTAGTCCCCGAGCAGTACTTC. The chain has TRBV7-2 and TRBJ2-7, with D unresolved. Germline assignment: CDR1 SGHTA and CDR2 FQGNSA. V shed 1 base and J shed 6 bases, with 10 bases lying between them. The CDR3 is 13 residues long.

The V call is TRBV5-1, the J call TRBJ2-7; 11 positions match TRBD2. The CDR3 is 17 residues long. V lost 3 bases and J lost 3; bases outside the gene matches: 11. Germline loops: CDR1 SGHRS, CDR2 YFSETQ. The DNA for the CDR3 is TGCGCCAGCAGCTGGAGGGGACTAGCGGACCCCTTCTACGAGCAGTACTTC. Protein: CASSWRGLADPFYEQYF.

This clone came up once. The rearrangement uses TRBV5-5 and TRBJ1-1; 9 nucleotides agree with TRBD1. The V segment lost 0 bases and the J segment 0 bases; nucleotides outside the gene matches: 12. The CDR3 is 19 amino acids. CDR1 and CDR2 (germline): SGHKS, YYEKEE (reference sequence). CDR3 in DNA: TGTGCCAGCAGCTTGGTCCGGACAGGGGAAGGGGGATTGAACACTGAAGCTTTCTTT. This gives the protein CASSLVRTGEGGLNTEAFF.

V gene TRBV28 combines with J gene TRBJ2-2, with 8 nucleotides matching TRBD2. The CDR3 extends over 15 amino acids. V shed 5 bases, J shed 4 bases, and the junction held 6 bases outside the gene matches. Looked up from germline, CDR1 is MDHEN and CDR2 is SYDVKM. The CDR3 reads CASSSPSGSTGELFF. The DNA of the CDR3 is TGTGCCAGCAGTAGCCCGAGCGGGAGCACCGGGGAGCTGTTTTTT.

CDR3 region: CASSEGPSTYEQYF. CDR3 coding DNA: TGTGCCAGCAGTGAAGGGCCAAGTACCTACGAGCAGTACTTC. The chain carries TRBV2 and TRBJ2-7; D unresolved. Germline CDR1 is SNHLY and CDR2 is FYNNEI. Trimming shortened V by 1 base and J by 2 bases, and 9 bases separated the two germline ends. This CDR3 has 14 residues.

The J gene is TRBJ2-7, the V gene TRBV4-1, with 8 bases matching TRBD1. The CDR3 is made up of 17 amino acids. CDR1 is MGHRA, CDR2 YSYEKL, per germline. With 1 base clipped from V and 1 base from J, the junction kept 9 bases outside the gene matches. CDR3 region: CASSQAPPQGASYEQYF. The CDR3 DNA sequence: TGCGCCAGCAGCCAAGCCCCCCCCCAGGGGGCTTCCTACGAGCAGTACTTC.

The V gene is TRBV5-5, the J gene TRBJ1-4, with 7 bases identical to TRBD1. Germline CDR1 is SGHKS and CDR2 is YYEKEE (reference sequence). The CDR3 consists of 15 residues. The V and J ends lost 4 bases and 8 bases, in that order; junction bases with no gene match: 11. The CDR3 here is CASSNPGQQVEKLFF. The CDR3 nucleotides read TGTGCCAGCAGCAATCCGGGACAGCAGGTCGAAAAACTGTTTTTT.

This clone was picked up one time. This chain joins TRBV19 and TRBJ2-1; 12 bases match TRBD2. This CDR3 has 15 amino acids. CDR1 and CDR2 from the germline V gene are LNHDA and SQIVND (reference sequence). V trimming: 6 bases; J trimming: 3 bases; junction bases outside the gene matches: 3. The CDR3 reads CASSQGLAGYNEQFF. For the CDR3, the DNA is TGTGCCAGTAGCCAGGGACTAGCGGGCTACAATGAGCAGTTCTTC.

V gene TRBV20-1 combines with J gene TRBJ2-1, with D unclear. V lost 3 bases and J lost 16, with 16 bases in between. The CDR3 sequence is 11 residues long. Per germline, CDR1 DFQATT and CDR2 SNEGSKA (reference sequence). CDR3 sequence (DNA): TGCAGTGCTAGGATGCAGGCCTCTTCCTTCTTC. Translated: CSARMQASSFF.

The CDR3 reads CASSLGRNEQFF. In DNA, the CDR3 is TGTGCCAGCAGTTTGGGGAGGAATGAGCAGTTCTTC. The chain combines TRBV28 with TRBJ2-1; the D gene is possibly TRBD2 (6 bases). V shed 3 bases and J shed 7 bases, with 7 bases lying between them. Germline-derived CDR1 and CDR2 are MDHEN and SYDVKM. The CDR3 contains 12 residues.

The rearrangement links TRBV5-1 to TRBJ2-1; D is unclear. This CDR3 is built from 12 residues. CDR1 and CDR2 from the germline V gene are SGHRS and YFSETQ. Trimming took 3 bases from V and 7 from J, leaving 8 bases between them. In DNA, the CDR3 is TGCGCCAGCAGCTCCCCGGAGAATGAGCAGTTCTTC. Protein product: CASSSPENEQFF.

The V call is TRBV9, the J call TRBJ1-1; tentative D call: TRBD1 (6 bases). V was cut by 6 bases and J by 7 bases, with 16 bases left in between. CDR3 length: 13 amino acids. Germline CDR1 reads SGDLS; CDR2 reads YYNGEE. DNA of the CDR3: TGTGCCAGCACCCGACAGGCCCCCATTGAAGCTTTCTTT. Protein sequence: CASTRQAPIEAFF.

The chain combines TRBV29-1 with TRBJ2-5, with no clear D. This CDR3 contains 14 residues. Germline V gives CDR1 SQVTM, CDR2 ANQGSEA. V lost 0 bases and J 0 bases, leaving 8 bases between the germline ends. CDR3 region: CSVEDPVYQETQYF. CDR3 coding DNA: TGCAGCGTTGAAGATCCGGTGTACCAAGAGACCCAGTACTTC.

This chain connects TRBV5-1 to TRBJ2-6; 7 bases align to TRBD1. Trimming took 4 bases from V and 0 from J; bases not matched to a gene: 10. Germline loops: CDR1 SGHRS, CDR2 YFSETQ. The CDR3 has 18 residues. The CDR3 loop reads CASSPKGTASSGANVLTF. Written as DNA, the CDR3 is TGCGCCAGCAGCCCGAAGGGGACAGCAAGCTCTGGGGCCAACGTCCTGACTTTC.

This chain uses TRBV5-6 with TRBJ2-7; 8 nucleotides align to TRBD2. Germline values: CDR1 SGHDT, CDR2 YYEEEE. The length of the CDR3 is 15 residues. The V gene end was trimmed by 7 bases and the J gene end by 2 bases; junction bases not matched to a gene: 11. CDR3 nucleotides: TGTGCCAGCTTCTCCACCGGGACTAGGGCCTACGAGCAGTACTTC. Translated, it gives CASFSTGTRAYEQYF.